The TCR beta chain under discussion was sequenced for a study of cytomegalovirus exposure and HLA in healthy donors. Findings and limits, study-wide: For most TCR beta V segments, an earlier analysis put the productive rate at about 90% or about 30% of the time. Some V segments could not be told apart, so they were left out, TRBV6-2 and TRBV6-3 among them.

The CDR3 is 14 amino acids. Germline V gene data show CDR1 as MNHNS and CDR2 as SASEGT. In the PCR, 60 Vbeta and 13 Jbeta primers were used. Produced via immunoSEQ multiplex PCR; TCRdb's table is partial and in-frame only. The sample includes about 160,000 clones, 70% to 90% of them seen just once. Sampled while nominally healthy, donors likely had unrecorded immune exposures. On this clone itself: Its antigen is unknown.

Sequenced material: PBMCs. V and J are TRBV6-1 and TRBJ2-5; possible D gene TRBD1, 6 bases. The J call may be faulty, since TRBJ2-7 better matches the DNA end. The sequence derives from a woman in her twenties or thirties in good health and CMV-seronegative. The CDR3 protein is CASRGQSISYEQYF. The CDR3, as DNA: TGTGCCAGCAGAGGACAGAGTATTTCCTACGAGCAGTACTTC.